Listed below are T cell receptor beta chains from one sample, sequenced in a study of memory CD4+ T cells and cytomegalovirus serostatus. Only in-frame clones appear in the TCRdb table, and some are missing; sequencing was by immunoSEQ multiplex PCR. The sample records about 80,000 clones, 80% being singletons. The sequencing sample was made of memory CD4+ T cells from blood. These receptors all stem from an adult in good health and CMV-seronegative. Each CDR3 is given with its conserved first and last residue. The order of the fields is J gene, D gene, clone size, V gene, CDR3 DNA, CDR3 protein. A D gene is named only where the DNA matches it firmly. The size entry is marked missing in some rows and otherwise reads once, few, many or a size class.

>TRBJ1-4|TRBD1|-|TRBV9
TGTGCCAGCAGCGTCTCCGGGACAGATAATGAAAAACTGTTTTTT
CASSVSGTDNEKLFF
>TRBJ1-2|-|-|TRBV14
TGTGCCAGCAGCCAAGAGCCGTATGGCTACACCTTC
CASSQEPYGYTF
>TRBJ2-1|TRBD2|-|TRBV7-2
TGTGCCAGCAGCCCCCGTCAGCGGGGGAGCTACAATGAGCAGTTCTTC
CASSPRQRGSYNEQFF
>TRBJ2-3|-|once|TRBV5-1
TGCGCCAGCAGCTTGGGACTAGGGGGCTCAGATACGCAGTATTTT
CASSLGLGGSDTQYF
>TRBJ1-2|-|once|TRBV28
TGTGCCAGCAGTCTACAGGTAGCTAACTATGGCTACACCTTC
CASSLQVANYGYTF
>TRBJ2-4|TRBD1|-|TRBV18
TGTGCCAGCTCAGTTGGCGGACAGGGAAGGAACATTCAGTACTTC
CASSVGGQGRNIQYF
>TRBJ1-6|-|few|TRBV2
TGTGCCAGCAGCGGACGGTCCGTTTTTAATTCACCCCTCCACTTT
CASSGRSVFNSPLHF
>TRBJ1-5|-|-|TRBV4-3
TGCGCCAGCAGCCAAGATCGGTTTCAGCCCCAGCATTTT
CASSQDRFQPQHF
>TRBJ1-6|-|-|TRBV19
TGTGCCAGTACCATAAAGGGGGGAGATCGTTTACCCCTCCACTTT
CASTIKGGDRLPLHF
>TRBJ2-3|TRBD1|once|TRBV6-1
TGTGCCAGCAGTGAAGCTCCGGGACAGGGAGGGGATGCGCAGTATTTT
CASSEAPGQGGDAQYF
>TRBJ1-1|-|-|TRBV7-9
TGTGCCAGCAGCTTAGGGGCGGAGGGACGAACAGGAGCTGAAGCTTTCTTT
CASSLGAEGRTGAEAFF
>TRBJ1-2|-|-|TRBV27
TGTGCCAGCAGTTTTGGGGGGTACTATGGCTACACCTTC
CASSFGGYYGYTF
>TRBJ1-2|-|-|TRBV5-6
TGTGCCAGCAGCTTGGGACAGGTCTATGGCTACACCTTC
CASSLGQVYGYTF
>TRBJ1-1|-|-|TRBV4-1
TGCGCCAGCAGCCACAGGGCGGGGTTAATGAACACTGAAGCTTTCTTT
CASSHRAGLMNTEAFF
>TRBJ2-1|TRBD1|once|TRBV5-4
TGTGCCAGCAGCTCAGGACAGGGCAGGCCCTCCTACAATGAGCAGTTCTTC
CASSSGQGRPSYNEQFF
>TRBJ2-7|-|-|TRBV30
TGTGCCTGGAGACCCGGCGGAACCTACGAGCAGTACTTC
CAWRPGGTYEQYF
>TRBJ1-2|TRBD1|-|TRBV5-4
TGTGCCAGCAGCTTGGCCTACGGAGACAGGGGCGCAGGTGGCTACACCTTC
CASSLAYGDRGAGGYTF
>TRBJ1-1|-|-|TRBV7-8
TGTGCCAGCAGCTTAATGGTGAACACTGAAGCTTTCTTT
CASSLMVNTEAFF
>TRBJ1-5|TRBD1|-|TRBV5-1
TGCGCCAGCAGCTTGGATACAGGGGTTCAGCCCCAGCATTTT
CASSLDTGVQPQHF
>TRBJ1-1|-|-|TRBV11-2
TGTGCCAGCAGCTTAGATGGAGTGAACACTGAAGCTTTCTTT
CASSLDGVNTEAFF
>TRBJ1-2|-|few|TRBV6-6
TGTGCCAGCAGTTATCTGGGAGACTATGGCTACACCTTC
CASSYLGDYGYTF
>TRBJ1-1|-|-|TRBV6-5
TGTGCCAGCACTCGAGGGAGGAGTGAAGCTTTCTTT
CASTRGRSEAFF
>TRBJ1-2|-|few|TRBV4-2
TGTGCCAGCAGCCAAGTCAGCGGGGTGAACTATGGCTACACCTTC
CASSQVSGVNYGYTF
>TRBJ1-1|-|few|TRBV5-8
TGTGCCAGCATAAGTCGCCTTGGTGAAGCTTTCTTT
CASISRLGEAFF
>TRBJ2-7|TRBD2|-|TRBV6-1
TGTGCCAGCAGTCCCGTAGCGGGGGCATCCTACGAGCAGTACTTC
CASSPVAGASYEQYF
>TRBJ2-3|TRBD2|once|TRBV27
TGTGCCAGCAGTTTATCGATAATAGCGGGGGGGGGCACAGATACGCAGTATTTT
CASSLSIIAGGGTDTQYF
>TRBJ2-1|TRBD2|-|TRBV7-8
TGTGCCAGCAGCTCCCGTTGGGCGGGGGTAAGGAACAATGAGCAGTTCTTC
CASSSRWAGVRNNEQFF
>TRBJ2-2|-|-|TRBV19
TGTGCCAGTAGAACAGCCGCGAACACCGGGGAGCTGTTTTTT
CASRTAANTGELFF
>TRBJ1-1|-|few|TRBV30
TGTGCCTGGAGCGCGGACGGGAAAGCTTTCTTT
CAWSADGKAFF
>TRBJ1-5|-|-|TRBV10-3
TGTGCCATCAGTGAGACCCGGGGAAGAGAGCAGCCCCAGCATTTT
CAISETRGREQPQHF
>TRBJ2-1|-|-|TRBV9
TGTGCCAGCAGCGTGCAGGGTTTGGATGAGCAGTTCTTC
CASSVQGLDEQFF
>TRBJ2-1|TRBD1|-|TRBV4-1
TGCGCCAGCAGCCAAGGGGACAGGGAGTACAATGAGCAGTTCTTC
CASSQGDREYNEQFF
>TRBJ1-3|-|medium-sized|TRBV19
TGTGCCACCACCGAGGGGGTTTACGGAAACACCATATATTTT
CATTEGVYGNTIYF
>TRBJ2-5|TRBD1|once|TRBV7-2
TGTGCCAGCAGCTTAAACAGGGGGGATGGGGAGACCCAGTACTTC
CASSLNRGDGETQYF
>TRBJ2-7|-|-|TRBV28
TGTGCCAGCAGTTTACTTGGGCGGTACGAGCAGTACTTC
CASSLLGRYEQYF
>TRBJ2-7|TRBD2|-|TRBV5-4
TGTGCCAGCAGCGCGGCCACTAGCGGGTACTCCTACGAGCAGTACTTC
CASSAATSGYSYEQYF
>TRBJ1-1|TRBD1|few|TRBV18
TGTGCCAGCTCACCCACCGGGACAGGGGAAGTAACTGAAGCTTTCTTT
CASSPTGTGEVTEAFF
>TRBJ1-5|-|-|TRBV9
TGTGCCAGCAGCTCGAGAGCTGTTGGCAATCAGCCCCAGCATTTT
CASSSRAVGNQPQHF
>TRBJ2-3|-|-|TRBV28
TGTGCCAGCACTGAGGGCTTTGGCACAGATACGCAGTATTTT
CASTEGFGTDTQYF
>TRBJ1-2|-|-|TRBV28
TGTGCCAGCAGGAGGGGTTCTGCTGGCTACACCTTC
CASRRGSAGYTF
>TRBJ1-4|-|-|TRBV7-2
TGTGCCAGCAGCCCCGGGGGGGGGACAACCGAAAAACTGTTTTTT
CASSPGGGTTEKLFF
>TRBJ2-2|-|-|TRBV11-3
TGTGCCAGCAGCTTATCCCCAGACGGGGTCACCGGGGAGCTGTTTTTT
CASSLSPDGVTGELFF
>TRBJ1-2|-|-|TRBV2
TGTGCCAGAAGGGAACTGGGGTCTGGCTACACCTTC
CARRELGSGYTF
>TRBJ1-6|-|-|TRBV9
TGTGCCAGCAGCACCGGGGGAGGGCTTTTAGAGCCCCTCCACTTT
CASSTGGGLLEPLHF
>TRBJ2-1|-|-|TRBV15
TGTGCCACCAGCAGAGAACAGGGGACTATGTTCTTC
CATSREQGTMFF
>TRBJ1-4|-|few|TRBV6-1
TGTGCCAGCAGCCAAGGAATAAATGAAAAACTGTTTTTT
CASSQGINEKLFF
>TRBJ2-3|TRBD2|-|TRBV13
TGTGCCAGCAGCTTAGATTCCGGGGGGGCCGGTACGCAGTATTTT
CASSLDSGGAGTQYF
>TRBJ2-1|-|many|TRBV4-2
TGTGCCAGCAGCCAAGATTGGAATGAGCAGTTCTTC
CASSQDWNEQFF
>TRBJ1-4|-|-|TRBV6-6
TGTGCCAGCAGTTACGCCGAGGGGGTTATGGAAAAACTGTTTTTT
CASSYAEGVMEKLFF
>TRBJ2-5|-|-|TRBV5-1
TGCGCCAGCAGCTTGGATTCAGGGACAGAGACCCAGTACTTC
CASSLDSGTETQYF
>TRBJ1-5|TRBD1|-|TRBV6-1
TGTGCCAGCAGTGTGGACAGGGGTGGGGGTCAGCCCCAGCATTTT
CASSVDRGGGQPQHF
>TRBJ1-4|TRBD1|-|TRBV5-4
TGTGCCAGCAGCCCACAGGGGAGGACTAATGAAAAACTGTTTTTT
CASSPQGRTNEKLFF
>TRBJ2-5|-|-|TRBV9
TGTGCCAGCAGCGTAGATACCGGGTTGCTTCAGACCCAGTACTTC
CASSVDTGLLQTQYF